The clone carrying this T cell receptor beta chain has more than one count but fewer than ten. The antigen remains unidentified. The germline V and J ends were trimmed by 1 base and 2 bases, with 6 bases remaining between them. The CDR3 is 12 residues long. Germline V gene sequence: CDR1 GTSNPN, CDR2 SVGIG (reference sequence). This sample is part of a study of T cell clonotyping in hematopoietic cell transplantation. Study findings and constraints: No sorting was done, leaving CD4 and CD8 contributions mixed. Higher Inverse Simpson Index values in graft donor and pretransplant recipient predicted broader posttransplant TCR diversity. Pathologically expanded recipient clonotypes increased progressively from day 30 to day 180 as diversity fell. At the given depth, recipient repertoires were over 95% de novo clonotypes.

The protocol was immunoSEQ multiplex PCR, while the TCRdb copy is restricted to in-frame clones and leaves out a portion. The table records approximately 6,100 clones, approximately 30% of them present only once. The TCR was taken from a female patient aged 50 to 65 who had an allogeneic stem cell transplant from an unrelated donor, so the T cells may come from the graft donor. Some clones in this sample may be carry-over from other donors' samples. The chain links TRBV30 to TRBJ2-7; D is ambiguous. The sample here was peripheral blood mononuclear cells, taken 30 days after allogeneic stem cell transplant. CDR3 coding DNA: TGTGCCTGGAGTGCCCCCACCTACGAGCAGTACTTC. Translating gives CAWSAPTYEQYF.